This TCR beta chain was captured by sequencing in a study of patients and donors after allogeneic stem cell transplantation. Via MiXCR, TCRdb re-called the RT-PCR reads, giving one row per CDR3 protein. Of roughly 960,000 distinct CDR3 sequences in the sample, approximately 18% were seen once. The CDR3 length is 16 residues. This clonotype was found many times. This sequence originates from a human donor who was either an allogeneic HSCT recipient or a stem cell or donor lymphocyte infusion donor (not recorded which). It is not recorded whose cells these are; they may come from a transplant donor. The sample comprised blood, either unsorted or a sorted T cell fraction (not recorded which). V gene TRBV21-1 combines with J gene TRBJ2-2. TRBV21-1 is marked as a pseudogene. CDR3 sequence (DNA): TGTGCCAGCAGCAAAGCGGGGGACGCGAACACCGGGGAGCTGTTTTTT. Its protein is CASSKAGDANTGELFF.